The rows below give T cell receptor beta chains drawn from one sample of a study of T cell responses to AZD1222 COVID-19 vaccine. Sequenced by immunoSEQ multiplex PCR; TCRdb stores in-frame clones only, minus some. Of some 150,000 clones listed, approximately 90% were seen once; the top ten hold 4.3%. Here the sequenced sample was peripheral blood, taken 28 days after the second AZD1222 dose. The receptors here all came from an adult who received the AZD1222 COVID-19 vaccine. CDR3s include the opening cysteine and the closing phenylalanine or tryptophan. A D gene is named only where the DNA matches it firmly. The size field is filled for only some rows; it gives once, few, many or a size class.

clone size: few
J gene: TRBJ1-3
V gene: TRBV4-1
D gene: -
CDR3 protein: CASSQDTGSGNTIYF
CDR3 DNA: TGCGCCAGCAGCCAAGATACTGGGTCTGGAAACACCATATATTTT

clone size: -
J gene: TRBJ1-1
V gene: TRBV29-1
D gene: -
CDR3 protein: CSVEGGGSTEAFF
CDR3 DNA: TGCAGCGTTGAAGGAGGCGGATCCACTGAAGCTTTCTTT

clone size: -
J gene: TRBJ1-5
V gene: TRBV19
D gene: -
CDR3 protein: CASRGSWTLVTPQHF
CDR3 DNA: TGTGCCAGTAGAGGTTCTTGGACACTTGTTACACCCCAGCATTTT

clone size: -
J gene: TRBJ2-5
V gene: TRBV12-1
D gene: -
CDR3 protein: CASSLESGGPPVGETQYF
CDR3 DNA: TGTGCCAGCAGCTTGGAGAGCGGGGGCCCTCCCGTGGGAGAGACCCAGTACTTC

clone size: few
J gene: TRBJ1-5
V gene: TRBV4-1
D gene: -
CDR3 protein: CASSQAPEPRGGQPQHF
CDR3 DNA: TGCGCCAGCAGCCAAGCACCCGAACCCAGGGGAGGCCAGCCCCAGCATTTT

clone size: -
J gene: TRBJ1-1
V gene: TRBV12-3/TRBV12-4
D gene: TRBD1
CDR3 protein: CASSTGGVEGTIF
CDR3 DNA: TGTGCCAGCAGCACAGGGGGCGTCGAAGGGACGATATTT

clone size: once
J gene: TRBJ1-1
V gene: TRBV14
D gene: -
CDR3 protein: CASSQDTGGREAFF
CDR3 DNA: TGTGCCAGCAGCCAAGATACTGGGGGGAGGGAAGCTTTCTTT

clone size: -
J gene: TRBJ1-1
V gene: TRBV30
D gene: TRBD1
CDR3 protein: CAWKIPARGRGNTEAFF
CDR3 DNA: TGTGCCTGGAAAATCCCCGCCAGGGGGCGGGGGAACACTGAAGCTTTCTTT

clone size: -
J gene: TRBJ2-5
V gene: TRBV24-1
D gene: TRBD2
CDR3 protein: CATSSGGLRGETQYF
CDR3 DNA: TGTGCCACCAGTTCGGGGGGACTCCGAGGGGAGACCCAGTACTTC

clone size: once
J gene: TRBJ2-3
V gene: TRBV20-1
D gene: -
CDR3 protein: CSARGPDTQYF
CDR3 DNA: TGCAGTGCTAGAGGGCCAGATACGCAGTATTTT

clone size: -
J gene: TRBJ1-5
V gene: TRBV5-1
D gene: -
CDR3 protein: CASSDEGQPQHF
CDR3 DNA: TGCGCCAGCAGCGACGAGGGGCAGCCCCAGCATTTT

clone size: -
J gene: TRBJ1-2
V gene: TRBV5-1
D gene: -
CDR3 protein: CASSSSTNLIQTHYGYTF
CDR3 DNA: TGCGCCAGCAGCTCCAGCACAAACCTTATACAGACCCACTATGGCTACACCTTC

clone size: -
J gene: TRBJ1-1
V gene: TRBV7-3
D gene: -
CDR3 protein: CASSSGVRPGTEAFF
CDR3 DNA: TGTGCCAGCAGCTCGGGGGTTCGCCCGGGGACTGAAGCTTTCTTT

clone size: -
J gene: TRBJ2-5
V gene: TRBV5-1
D gene: -
CDR3 protein: CASLPAAGETQYF
CDR3 DNA: TGCGCCAGCTTGCCGGCAGCAGGGGAGACCCAGTACTTC

clone size: -
J gene: TRBJ1-1
V gene: TRBV5-1
D gene: -
CDR3 protein: CASSLAVSGMNTEAFF
CDR3 DNA: TGCGCCAGCAGCTTGGCAGTCTCAGGGATGAACACTGAAGCTTTCTTT

clone size: -
J gene: TRBJ1-5
V gene: TRBV6-6
D gene: -
CDR3 protein: CASSPAGGNQPQHF
CDR3 DNA: TGTGCCAGCAGTCCGGCTGGGGGCAATCAGCCCCAGCATTTT

clone size: -
J gene: TRBJ1-2
V gene: TRBV6-1
D gene: -
CDR3 protein: CASSGQASLSIGGYTF
CDR3 DNA: TGTGCCAGCAGTGGTCAGGCGTCCCTCTCTATTGGAGGCTACACCTTC

clone size: once
J gene: TRBJ1-4
V gene: TRBV7-9
D gene: TRBD1
CDR3 protein: CASSLAGGYSTNEKLFF
CDR3 DNA: TGTGCCAGCAGCTTAGCAGGGGGCTATTCAACTAATGAAAAACTGTTTTTT

clone size: -
J gene: TRBJ1-3
V gene: TRBV9
D gene: -
CDR3 protein: CASSVGGDGNTIYF
CDR3 DNA: TGTGCCAGCAGCGTAGGGGGGGATGGAAACACCATATATTTT

clone size: -
J gene: TRBJ1-5
V gene: TRBV2
D gene: -
CDR3 protein: CASTVDLNPNQPQHF
CDR3 DNA: TGTGCCAGCACTGTGGACTTAAATCCCAATCAGCCCCAGCATTTT

clone size: -
J gene: TRBJ1-1
V gene: TRBV6-1
D gene: -
CDR3 protein: CASSDLGGIPTEAFF
CDR3 DNA: TGTGCCAGCAGTGATTTGGGGGGGATCCCCACTGAAGCTTTCTTT

clone size: -
J gene: TRBJ1-2
V gene: TRBV7-9
D gene: TRBD1
CDR3 protein: CASSLTTDRGRGYTF
CDR3 DNA: TGTGCCAGCAGCCTCACCACGGACAGGGGGCGAGGCTACACCTTC

clone size: -
J gene: TRBJ1-2
V gene: TRBV19
D gene: -
CDR3 protein: CATLRRDSYGYTF
CDR3 DNA: TGTGCCACGCTTCGGCGGGATTCCTATGGCTACACCTTC

clone size: -
J gene: TRBJ2-7
V gene: TRBV30
D gene: TRBD1
CDR3 protein: CAWSPGQRPLEQYF
CDR3 DNA: TGTGCCTGGTCGCCGGGACAGCGCCCGCTTGAGCAGTACTTC

clone size: -
J gene: TRBJ2-6
V gene: TRBV7-2
D gene: -
CDR3 protein: CASSLHPGANVLTF
CDR3 DNA: TGTGCCAGCAGCTTACACCCTGGGGCCAACGTCCTGACTTTC

clone size: -
J gene: TRBJ1-4
V gene: TRBV25-1
D gene: -
CDR3 protein: CASSDGLRGNEKLFF
CDR3 DNA: TGTGCCAGCAGTGACGGGCTTAGGGGAAATGAAAAACTGTTTTTT

clone size: -
J gene: TRBJ1-1
V gene: TRBV3-1/TRBV3-2
D gene: -
CDR3 protein: CASSPLPDRRTEAFF
CDR3 DNA: TGTGCCAGCAGCCCATTGCCGGACAGACGCACTGAAGCTTTCTTT

clone size: once
J gene: TRBJ2-2
V gene: TRBV29-1
D gene: -
CDR3 protein: CSASAGELFF
CDR3 DNA: TGCAGCGCGAGCGCCGGGGAGCTGTTTTTT

clone size: -
J gene: TRBJ2-1
V gene: TRBV4-3
D gene: TRBD2
CDR3 protein: CASSQEASGGAHNEQFF
CDR3 DNA: TGCGCCAGCAGCCAAGAGGCTAGCGGGGGGGCTCACAATGAGCAGTTCTTC

clone size: -
J gene: TRBJ1-1
V gene: TRBV2
D gene: -
CDR3 protein: CASSVERGEAFF
CDR3 DNA: TGTGCCAGCAGCGTAGAGCGGGGTGAAGCTTTCTTT

clone size: -
J gene: TRBJ2-1
V gene: TRBV4-2
D gene: -
CDR3 protein: CASSPEERRGPYNEQFF
CDR3 DNA: TGTGCCAGCAGCCCTGAGGAAAGGCGGGGGCCTTACAATGAGCAGTTCTTC

clone size: -
J gene: TRBJ2-5
V gene: TRBV3-1/TRBV3-2
D gene: TRBD1
CDR3 protein: CASRDRGVGQETQYF
CDR3 DNA: TGTGCCAGCCGAGACAGGGGAGTAGGGCAAGAGACCCAGTACTTC

clone size: -
J gene: TRBJ1-1
V gene: TRBV7-9
D gene: TRBD1
CDR3 protein: CASSPRTGGAPEAFF
CDR3 DNA: TGTGCCAGCAGCCCGAGGACAGGGGGCGCGCCTGAAGCTTTCTTT

clone size: -
J gene: TRBJ1-1
V gene: TRBV19
D gene: -
CDR3 protein: CASGKIGQGNTEAFF
CDR3 DNA: TGTGCCAGTGGTAAGATAGGGCAGGGTAACACTGAAGCTTTCTTT

clone size: once
J gene: TRBJ1-2
V gene: TRBV19
D gene: -
CDR3 protein: CARMTPLRGYTF
CDR3 DNA: TGTGCCAGGATGACCCCTCTCCGGGGCTACACCTTC

clone size: once
J gene: TRBJ1-1
V gene: TRBV5-5
D gene: -
CDR3 protein: CASSLVDTRNTEAFF
CDR3 DNA: TGTGCCAGCAGCTTGGTTGACACAAGGAACACTGAAGCTTTCTTT

clone size: once
J gene: TRBJ1-4
V gene: TRBV7-8
D gene: TRBD1
CDR3 protein: CASSFDRANEKLFF
CDR3 DNA: TGTGCCAGCAGCTTCGACAGGGCCAATGAAAAACTGTTTTTT

clone size: -
J gene: TRBJ1-1
V gene: TRBV19
D gene: TRBD1
CDR3 protein: CASSRGTGLPSEAFF
CDR3 DNA: TGTGCCAGTAGTAGGGGGACAGGACTTCCTTCTGAAGCTTTCTTT

clone size: -
J gene: TRBJ2-3
V gene: TRBV18
D gene: -
CDR3 protein: CASSQTNSDTQYF
CDR3 DNA: TGTGCCAGCTCACAAACCAACTCAGATACGCAGTATTTT

clone size: -
J gene: TRBJ1-5
V gene: TRBV6-6
D gene: TRBD1
CDR3 protein: CASSYGQAPNQPQHF
CDR3 DNA: TGTGCCAGCAGTTACGGACAGGCCCCCAATCAGCCCCAGCATTTT

clone size: few
J gene: TRBJ1-2
V gene: TRBV5-1
D gene: TRBD1
CDR3 protein: CASSPGQVANYGYTF
CDR3 DNA: TGCGCCAGCAGCCCGGGACAGGTAGCTAACTATGGCTACACCTTC

clone size: -
J gene: TRBJ2-7
V gene: TRBV30
D gene: -
CDR3 protein: CAWSADSGTGSYEQYF
CDR3 DNA: TGTGCCTGGAGTGCGGACTCCGGGACTGGATCGTACGAGCAGTACTTC

clone size: -
J gene: TRBJ1-1
V gene: TRBV10-3
D gene: -
CDR3 protein: CAITRGAENTEAFF
CDR3 DNA: TGTGCCATCACCCGGGGAGCCGAGAACACTGAAGCTTTCTTT

clone size: once
J gene: TRBJ1-1
V gene: TRBV9
D gene: -
CDR3 protein: CASSRGNTEAFF
CDR3 DNA: TGTGCCAGCAGCCGGGGGAACACTGAAGCTTTCTTT

clone size: -
J gene: TRBJ2-7
V gene: TRBV18
D gene: -
CDR3 protein: CASSPRSLDPLEQYF
CDR3 DNA: TGTGCCAGCTCACCAAGGTCACTCGACCCCCTCGAGCAGTACTTC

clone size: -
J gene: TRBJ1-6
V gene: TRBV2
D gene: -
CDR3 protein: CASQDTVFSPLHF
CDR3 DNA: TGTGCCAGCCAGGACACGGTTTTTTCACCCCTCCACTTT